This record covers a single T cell receptor beta chain. Its antigen has not been determined. Base-call qualities are not available, and no considerably larger clone is one nucleotide away. The immunoSEQ Assay, a bias-controlled multiplex PCR, was used to amplify TCRbeta CDR3 regions from genomic DNA. Per the source publication's procedure: Within the assay, amplification of reference gene primers was used to estimate how many nucleated cells each sample contained. To quantify the absolute abundance of each unique TCRbeta CDR3 rearrangement, sequence reads were collapsed and filtered. Productive Simpson clonality was computed per sample as the square root of Simpson's diversity index over productive rearrangements. TCRdb's version of the immuneACCESS table is confined to in-frame rearrangements and falls short of the full clone set. An unresolved V gene accounts for under half of the shortfall where checked; the remainder is of unknown origin. V and J calls and clone size follow that table, whereas D and trimming were derived from the DNA. The sample profile shows 300,000 to 400,000 clones; over 75% of them were found once. The top ten hold approximately 0.96% of the sample.

Participants in the prospective study were enrolled through a virtual design, were aged roughly 18 to 100 years, and lived in approximately 25 United States geographic areas. In the prospective study, participants were assigned to cohorts based on the clinical history participants reported in a screening survey and a study questionnaire. Each participant in the prospective study had whole blood, serum and a nasopharyngeal or oropharyngeal swab collected by mobile phlebotomists. Participants in the prospective study had the option to provide additional blood draws and questionnaires over a roughly two-month period. Prospective study blood samples were shipped either frozen or at room temperature before DNA extraction. V gives up 6 bases and J gives up 2 bases, and the segment between their germline ends measures 10 bases. According to the germline V gene, CDR1 reads MNHEY and CDR2 reads SVGAGI. Reading from cysteine to phenylalanine, the CDR3 counts 13 amino acids. Only CDR3 DNA is held: 39 bases, read in frame from base 1.

The data derive from a study of blood T cell repertoires in COVID-19 (TCRdb year 2020). Concerning the study at large: Samples from collaborators originated in the United States, Italy and Spain and spanned both the acute and convalescent phases of COVID-19. Deeply sampled blood TCRbeta repertoires from subjects exposed to, actively infected with, or recovered from COVID-19 were included in the dataset. The repertoires were made available in a free public database intended to serve as a resource for research on the immune response to SARS-CoV-2. The samples were drawn from the first 160 participants of the ongoing ImmuneRACE study and from 1,254 subjects provided by 6 global collaborators. The prospective study material was composed of cDNA or gDNA derived from T cells, B-cell-depleted T cells, or PBMCs. Where available, HLA class I and class II types were taken from metadata supplied by the sample provider and were not determined by assay-based typing. Nearly every sample came with metadata listing a de-identified subject ID, COVID-19 status, age in years and sex.

What the study reported, not specific to this receptor: The quantity of clinical and demographic metadata differed by source and by participant and was supplied without curation.

This receptor was identified in a woman between 25 and 40 years old with acute COVID-19. What was sequenced was PBMCs or T cells enriched from blood (not recorded which). This chain joins TRBV6-5 to TRBJ1-1; TRBD1 could be the D gene, as 5 bases match. CDR3 sequence: CASRRGKNTEAFF. The nucleotide sequence reads TGTGCCAGCAGAAGGGGCAAAAACACTGAAGCTTTCTTT.